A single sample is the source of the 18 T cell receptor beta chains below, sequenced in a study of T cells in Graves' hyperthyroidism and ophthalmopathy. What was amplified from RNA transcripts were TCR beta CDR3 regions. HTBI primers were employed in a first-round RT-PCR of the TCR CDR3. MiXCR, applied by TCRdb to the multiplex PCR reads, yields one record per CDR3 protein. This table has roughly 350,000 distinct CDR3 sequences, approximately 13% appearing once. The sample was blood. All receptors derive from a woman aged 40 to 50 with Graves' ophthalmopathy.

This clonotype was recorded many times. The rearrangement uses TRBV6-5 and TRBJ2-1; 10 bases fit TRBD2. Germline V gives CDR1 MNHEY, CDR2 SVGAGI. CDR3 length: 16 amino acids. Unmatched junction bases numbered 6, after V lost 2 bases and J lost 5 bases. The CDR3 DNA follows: TGTGCCAGCAGTTACACTGGGACTAGCGTACACAATGAGCAGTTCTTC. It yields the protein CASSYTGTSVHNEQFF.

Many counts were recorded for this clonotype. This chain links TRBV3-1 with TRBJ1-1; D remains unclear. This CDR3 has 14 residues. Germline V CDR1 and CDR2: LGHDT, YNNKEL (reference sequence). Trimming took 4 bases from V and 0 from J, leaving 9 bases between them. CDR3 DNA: TGTGCCAGCAGCCCGACAAGCATGAACACTGAAGCTTTCTTT. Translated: CASSPTSMNTEAFF.

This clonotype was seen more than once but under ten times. CDR3 DNA sequence: TGTGCCAGCTCAGGAATACTATCGGGACAGGGCTACAATGAGCAGTTCTTC. This codes for CASSGILSGQGYNEQFF. The V and J genes are TRBV18 and TRBJ2-1, with 9 bases fitting TRBD1. Germline loops: CDR1 KGHSH, CDR2 LQKENI. This CDR3 spans 17 amino acids. V lost 5 bases to trimming and J lost 3 bases; unmatched junction nucleotides: 11.

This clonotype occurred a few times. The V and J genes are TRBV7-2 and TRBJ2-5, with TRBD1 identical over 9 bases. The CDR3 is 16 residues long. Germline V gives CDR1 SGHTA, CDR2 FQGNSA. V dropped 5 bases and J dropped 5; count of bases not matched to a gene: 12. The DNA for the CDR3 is TGTGCCAGCAGCCAGACAGGGGGGAGGGGTTGGGAGACCCAGTACTTC. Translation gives CASSQTGGRGWETQYF.

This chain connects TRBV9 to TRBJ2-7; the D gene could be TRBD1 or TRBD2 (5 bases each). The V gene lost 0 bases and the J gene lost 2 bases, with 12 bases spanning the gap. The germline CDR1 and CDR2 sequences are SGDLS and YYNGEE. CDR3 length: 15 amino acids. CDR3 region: CASSVAGTTAYEQYF. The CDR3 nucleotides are TGTGCCAGCAGCGTAGCTGGGACGACCGCCTACGAGCAGTACTTC. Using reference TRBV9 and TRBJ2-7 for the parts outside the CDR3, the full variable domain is DSGVTQTPKHLITATGQRVTLRCSPRSGDLSVYWYQQSLDQGLQFLIQYYNGEERAKGNILERFSAQQFPDLHSELNLSSLELGDSALYFCASSVAGTTAYEQYFGPGTRLTVT.

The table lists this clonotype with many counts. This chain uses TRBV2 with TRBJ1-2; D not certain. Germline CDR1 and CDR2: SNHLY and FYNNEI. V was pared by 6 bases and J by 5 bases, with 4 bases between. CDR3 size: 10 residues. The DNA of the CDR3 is TGTGCCAGCAGGCTATATGGCTACACCTTC. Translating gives CASRLYGYTF.

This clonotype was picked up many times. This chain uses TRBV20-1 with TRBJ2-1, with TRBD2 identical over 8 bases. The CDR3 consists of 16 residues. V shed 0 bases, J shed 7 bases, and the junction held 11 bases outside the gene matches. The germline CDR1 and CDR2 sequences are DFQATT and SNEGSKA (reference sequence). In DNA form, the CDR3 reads TGCAGTGCTAGAGATTCAACTAGCGGTCTATATAATGAGCAGTTCTTC. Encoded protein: CSARDSTSGLYNEQFF.

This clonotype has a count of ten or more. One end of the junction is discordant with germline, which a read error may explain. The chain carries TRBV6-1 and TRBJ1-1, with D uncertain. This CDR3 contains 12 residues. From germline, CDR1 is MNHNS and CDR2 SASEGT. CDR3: CASSEVPWKVYF. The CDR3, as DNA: TGTGCCAGCAGTGAGGTTCCGTGGAAAGTTTACTTT.

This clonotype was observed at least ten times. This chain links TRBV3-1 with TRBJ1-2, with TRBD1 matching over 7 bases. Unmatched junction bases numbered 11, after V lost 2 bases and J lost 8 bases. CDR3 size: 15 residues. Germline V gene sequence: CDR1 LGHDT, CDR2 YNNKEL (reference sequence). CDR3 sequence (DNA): TGTGCCAGCAGCCAAACAGGAACAGGGGTAATAGGCTACACCTTC. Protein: CASSQTGTGVIGYTF. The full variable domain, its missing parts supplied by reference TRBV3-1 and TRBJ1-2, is DTAVSQTPKYLVTQMGNDKSIKCEQNLGHDTMYWYKQDSKKFLKIMFSYNNKELIINETVPNRFSPKSPDKAHLNLHINSLELGDSAVYFCASSQTGTGVIGYTFGSGTRLTVV.

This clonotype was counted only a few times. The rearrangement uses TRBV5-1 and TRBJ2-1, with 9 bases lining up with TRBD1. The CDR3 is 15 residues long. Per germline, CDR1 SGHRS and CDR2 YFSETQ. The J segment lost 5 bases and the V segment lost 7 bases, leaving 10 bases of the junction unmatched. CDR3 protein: CASGPWTGVDNEQFF. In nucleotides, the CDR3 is TGCGCCAGCGGACCCTGGACAGGGGTGGACAATGAGCAGTTCTTC.

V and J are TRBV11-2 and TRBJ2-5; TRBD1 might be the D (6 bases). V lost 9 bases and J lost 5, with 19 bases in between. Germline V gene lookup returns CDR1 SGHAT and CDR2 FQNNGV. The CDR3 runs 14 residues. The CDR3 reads CASSIGPGVETQYF. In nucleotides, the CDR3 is TGTGCCAGTAGTATAGGGCCAGGGGTGGAGACCCAGTACTTC.

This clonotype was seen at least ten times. CDR3 region: CASSRRTGEIEKLFF. The CDR3 DNA reads TGTGCCAGCAGTCGACGGACAGGGGAGATTGAAAAACTGTTTTTT. The chain joins TRBV2 to TRBJ1-4; 9 bases are shared with TRBD1. The CDR3 is 15 residues long. V was clipped by 5 bases and J by 7 bases; unmatched bases: 8. The V gene's germline CDR1 is SNHLY and CDR2 FYNNEI.

CDR3 DNA sequence: TGTGCCAGCACCAAATTCGGTGGGGCGGGCTCCTATAATTCACCCCTCCACTTT. This gives the protein CASTKFGGAGSYNSPLHF. The V and J genes are TRBV7-8 and TRBJ1-6; tentatively, D is TRBD1 (5 bases). The CDR3 extends over 18 amino acids. Trimming removed 7 bases at V and 0 bases at J, with 19 bases between. Germline V gives CDR1 SGHVS, CDR2 FQNEAQ.

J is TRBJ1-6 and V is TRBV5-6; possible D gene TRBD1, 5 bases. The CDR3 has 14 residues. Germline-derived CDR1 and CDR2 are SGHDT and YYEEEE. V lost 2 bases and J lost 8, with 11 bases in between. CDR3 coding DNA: TGTGCCAGCAGCTTTGGGGGTGTGGATTCACCCCTCCACTTT. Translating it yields CASSFGGVDSPLHF.

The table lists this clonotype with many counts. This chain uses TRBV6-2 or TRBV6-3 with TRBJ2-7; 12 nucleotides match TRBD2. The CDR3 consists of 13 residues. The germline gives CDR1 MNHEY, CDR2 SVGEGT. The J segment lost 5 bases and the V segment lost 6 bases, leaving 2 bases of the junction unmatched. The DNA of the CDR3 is TGTGCCAGCAGGACTAGCGGGAGCCACGAGCAGTACTTC. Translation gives CASRTSGSHEQYF.

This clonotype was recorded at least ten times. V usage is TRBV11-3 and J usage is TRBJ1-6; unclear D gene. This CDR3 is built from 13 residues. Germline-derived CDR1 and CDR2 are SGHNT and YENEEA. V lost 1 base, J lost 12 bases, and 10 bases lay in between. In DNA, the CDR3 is TGTGCCAGCAGCTTAGGTCGGGTAGGACCCCTCCACTTT. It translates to CASSLGRVGPLHF.

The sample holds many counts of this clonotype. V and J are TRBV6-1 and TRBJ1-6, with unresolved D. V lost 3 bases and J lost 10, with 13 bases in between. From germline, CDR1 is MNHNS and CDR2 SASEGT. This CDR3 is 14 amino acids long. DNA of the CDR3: TGTGCCAGCAGTGAGGGAGGGTTTCGGTCACCCCTCCACTTT. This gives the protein CASSEGGFRSPLHF.

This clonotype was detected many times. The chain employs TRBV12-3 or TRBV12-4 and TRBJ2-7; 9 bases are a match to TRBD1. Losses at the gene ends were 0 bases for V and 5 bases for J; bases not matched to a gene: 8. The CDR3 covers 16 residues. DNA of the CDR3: TGTGCCAGCAGTTTAGCGTCGGGGACAGGGCGGGACGAGCAGTACTTC. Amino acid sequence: CASSLASGTGRDEQYF.